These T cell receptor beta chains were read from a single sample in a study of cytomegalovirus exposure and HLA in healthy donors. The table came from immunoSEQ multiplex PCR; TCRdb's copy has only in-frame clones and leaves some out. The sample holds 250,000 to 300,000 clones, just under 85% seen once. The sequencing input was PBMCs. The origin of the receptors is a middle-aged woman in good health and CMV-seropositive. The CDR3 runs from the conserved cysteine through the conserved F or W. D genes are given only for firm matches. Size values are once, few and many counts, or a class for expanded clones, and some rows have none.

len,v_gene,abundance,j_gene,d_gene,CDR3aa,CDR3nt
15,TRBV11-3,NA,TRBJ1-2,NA,CASSLANRVGEGYTF,TGTGCCAGCAGCTTAGCCAACAGGGTGGGTGAGGGCTACACCTTC
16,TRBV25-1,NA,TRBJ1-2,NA,CASSEDLTEANYGYTF,TGTGCCAGCAGTGAGGACCTGACAGAAGCTAACTATGGCTACACCTTC
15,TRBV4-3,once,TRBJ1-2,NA,CASSQEARGNYGYTF,TGCGCCAGCAGCCAAGAGGCAAGAGGGAACTATGGCTACACCTTC
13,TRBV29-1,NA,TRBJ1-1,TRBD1,CSVAQTGGTEAFF,TGCAGCGTTGCCCAAACAGGGGGCACTGAAGCTTTCTTT
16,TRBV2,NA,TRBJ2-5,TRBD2,CASSEAGLAKQETQYF,TGTGCCAGCAGTGAAGCGGGACTAGCGAAGCAAGAGACCCAGTACTTC
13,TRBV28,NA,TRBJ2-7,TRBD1,CASRRQGESEQYF,TGTGCCAGCCGAAGACAGGGGGAATCCGAGCAGTACTTC
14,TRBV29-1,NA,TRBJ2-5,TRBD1,CSVAGGQPKETQYF,TGCAGCGTTGCAGGGGGACAGCCGAAAGAGACCCAGTACTTC
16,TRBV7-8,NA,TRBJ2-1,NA,CASSYSPGHQAGEQFF,TGTGCCAGCAGCTATAGCCCGGGACACCAGGCTGGTGAGCAGTTCTTC
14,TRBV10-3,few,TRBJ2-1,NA,CAISDKSSYNEQFF,TGTGCCATCAGTGATAAGAGCTCCTACAATGAGCAGTTCTTC
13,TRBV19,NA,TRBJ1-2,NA,CASSPQGNYGYTF,TGTGCCAGTAGTCCTCAGGGGAACTATGGCTACACCTTC
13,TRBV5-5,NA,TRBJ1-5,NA,CASTRGDNQPQHF,TGTGCCAGCACCCGGGGGGACAATCAGCCCCAGCATTTT
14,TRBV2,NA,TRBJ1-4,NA,CASSGTAVNEKLFF,TGTGCCAGCAGTGGGACTGCCGTCAATGAAAAACTGTTTTTT
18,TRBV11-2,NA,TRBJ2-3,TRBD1,CASSLVDRALVLADTQYF,TGTGCCAGCAGCTTAGTTGACAGGGCCCTCGTTTTAGCAGATACGCAGTATTTT
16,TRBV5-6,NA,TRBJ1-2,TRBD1,CASSLTDRAGGRGYTF,TGTGCCAGCAGCTTGACCGACAGGGCCGGGGGTCGGGGCTACACCTTC
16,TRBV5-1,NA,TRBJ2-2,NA,CASSPRGFGNTGELFF,TGCGCCAGCAGCCCACGAGGATTTGGGAACACCGGGGAGCTGTTTTTT
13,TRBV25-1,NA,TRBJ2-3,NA,CASKPQGTGTQYF,TGTGCCAGCAAACCCCAGGGCACAGGTACGCAGTATTTT
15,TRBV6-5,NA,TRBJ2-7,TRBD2,CASREGLAGTYEQYF,TGTGCCAGCAGGGAGGGACTAGCGGGAACCTACGAGCAGTACTTC
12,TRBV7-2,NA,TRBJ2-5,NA,CASSLSSETQYF,TGTGCCAGCAGCTTAAGCTCGGAGACCCAGTACTTC
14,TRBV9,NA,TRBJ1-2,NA,CASSSRTDFWGYTF,TGTGCCAGCAGCTCCCGGACAGACTTCTGGGGCTACACCTTC
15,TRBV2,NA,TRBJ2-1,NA,CASSEGVQQINEQFF,TGTGCCAGCAGTGAAGGGGTTCAACAGATCAATGAGCAGTTCTTC
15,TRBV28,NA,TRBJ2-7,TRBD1,CASLPVGTGAYEQYF,TGTGCCAGCTTGCCTGTAGGGACAGGGGCCTACGAGCAGTACTTC
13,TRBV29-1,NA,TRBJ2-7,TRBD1,CSAWDRGSYEQYF,TGCAGCGCCTGGGACAGGGGATCCTACGAGCAGTACTTC
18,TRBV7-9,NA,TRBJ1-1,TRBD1,CASSLGFSTGVMNTEAFF,TGTGCCAGCAGCTTAGGATTTTCCACAGGGGTCATGAACACTGAAGCTTTCTTT